This TCR beta chain was observed in a study of PD-L1 blockade in urothelial cancer. Study-wide context: Blood samples contained a median around 140,000 T cells. Study-level results: TCR clonality was measured in pretreatment peripheral blood. Clonality below the median predicted better survival.

A word on this clone: Its antigen is as yet unknown.

Some clones are missing from TCRdb's copy, which holds only in-frame ones; the method was immunoSEQ multiplex PCR. The repertoire holds 70,000 to 95,000 clones, with approximately 88% as singletons. Noted time point: pretreatment peripheral blood. With 0 bases removed from V and 5 bases from J, the gap between germline ends came to 13 bases. This CDR3 is built from 15 residues. The germline V gene encodes CDR1 MGHRA and CDR2 YSYEKL. This chain links TRBV4-1 with TRBJ1-1, with no clear D. The source material was PBMCs, sampled around atezolizumab (anti-PD-L1) treatment. The sequence was obtained from an elderly woman with urothelial cancer. Here the CDR3 reads CASSQDRLGGTEAFF. CDR3 DNA: TGCGCCAGCAGCCAAGATCGGTTAGGAGGGACTGAAGCTTTCTTT.